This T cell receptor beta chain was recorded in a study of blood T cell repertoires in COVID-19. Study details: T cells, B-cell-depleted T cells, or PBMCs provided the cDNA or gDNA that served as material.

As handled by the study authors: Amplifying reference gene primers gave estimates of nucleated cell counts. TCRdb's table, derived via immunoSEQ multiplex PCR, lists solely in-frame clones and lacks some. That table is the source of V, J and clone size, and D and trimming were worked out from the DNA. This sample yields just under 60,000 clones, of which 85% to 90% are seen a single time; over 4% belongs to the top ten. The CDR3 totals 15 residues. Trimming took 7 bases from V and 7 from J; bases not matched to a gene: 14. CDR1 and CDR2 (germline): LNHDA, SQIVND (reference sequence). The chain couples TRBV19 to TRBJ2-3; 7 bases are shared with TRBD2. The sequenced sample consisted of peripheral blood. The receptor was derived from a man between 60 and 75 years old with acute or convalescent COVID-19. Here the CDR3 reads CASTLGGGTTNTQYF. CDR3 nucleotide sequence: TGTGCCAGTACCCTCGGTGGAGGGACTACGAATACGCAGTATTTT.